This entry is about one TCR beta chain. The data were obtained in a study of blood T cell repertoires in COVID-19. Study in general: The origin of the acute and convalescent COVID-19 samples was the United States, Italy and Spain.

Profiling relied on immunoSEQ multiplex PCR, and the TCRdb table lists in-frame clones only, not all of them. The sample consists of 200,000 to 250,000 clones, approximately 84% of them appearing once. CDR1 and CDR2 (germline): SEHNR, FQNEAQ (reference sequence). The V gene end was trimmed by 6 bases and the J gene end by 7 bases; junction bases not matched to a gene: 11. This CDR3 contains 15 residues. This sequence joins TRBV7-9 and TRBJ1-3, with 8 bases aligning to TRBD1. The TCR comes from a woman aged 45 to 65 with active or convalescent COVID-19. Sequencing was done on a sample of peripheral blood. CDR3 region: CASRLWTGKANTIYF. CDR3 nucleotide sequence: TGTGCCAGCAGACTTTGGACAGGGAAGGCCAACACCATATATTTT.